This TCR beta chain appears in the sequencing data of a study of neoadjuvant anti-PD-1 for oral cavity cancer. CDR1 is SGHAT and CDR2 is FQNNGV in the germline V gene. CDR3 length: 16 residues. Trimming took 3 bases from V and 2 from J; bases not matched to a gene: 5. This table comes from immunoSEQ multiplex PCR, and its TCRdb copy is limited to in-frame clones, with some not included. The sample holds about 7,000 clones; approximately 82% are singletons and the top ten take 3% to 3.5%. The sequence came from a person between 40 and 80 years old with oral cavity squamous cell carcinoma. This chain uses TRBV11-2 with TRBJ2-7; 12 bases match TRBD2. Sequencing used PBMCs, obtained before nivolumab (anti-PD-1) treatment. This chain's CDR3 is CASSLRGLAGPYEQYF. The DNA of the CDR3 is TGTGCCAGCAGCTTGCGGGGACTAGCGGGTCCCTACGAGCAGTACTTC.